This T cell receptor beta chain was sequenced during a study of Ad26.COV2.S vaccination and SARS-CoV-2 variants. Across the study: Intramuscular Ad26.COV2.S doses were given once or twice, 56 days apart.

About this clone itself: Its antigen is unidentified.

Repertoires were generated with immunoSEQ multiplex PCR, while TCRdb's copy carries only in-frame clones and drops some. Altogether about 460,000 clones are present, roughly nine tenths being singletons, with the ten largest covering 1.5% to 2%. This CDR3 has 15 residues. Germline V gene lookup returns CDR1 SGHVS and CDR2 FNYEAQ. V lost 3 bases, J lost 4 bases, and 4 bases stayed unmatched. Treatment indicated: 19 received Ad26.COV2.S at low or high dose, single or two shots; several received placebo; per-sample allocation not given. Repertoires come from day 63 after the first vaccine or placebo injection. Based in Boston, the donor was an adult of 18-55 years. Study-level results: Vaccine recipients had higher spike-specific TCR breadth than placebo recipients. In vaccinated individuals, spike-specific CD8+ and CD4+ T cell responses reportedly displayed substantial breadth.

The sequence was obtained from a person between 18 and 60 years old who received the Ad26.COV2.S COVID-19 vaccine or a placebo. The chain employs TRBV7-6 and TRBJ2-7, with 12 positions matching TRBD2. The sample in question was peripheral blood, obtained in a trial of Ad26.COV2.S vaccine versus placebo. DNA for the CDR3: TGTGCCAGCAGCTTGGCTAGCGGGGGGGTATACGAGCAGTACTTC. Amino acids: CASSLASGGVYEQYF.